The table lists the clone carrying this T cell receptor beta chain with many counts. This record belongs to a study of human T cells and chemical hapten exposure. TCRdb recomputed calls from the RACE reads with MiXCR, one row per CDR3 protein. The table lists 40,000 to 60,000 distinct CDR3 sequences, 9.3% of them singletons. Documented time point: patch test 1, 2 weeks after DPC sensitization. Treatment in this sample: therapeutic diphenylcyclopropenone sensitization with weekly scalp DPC. Trimming pared 6 bases from V and 6 bases from J, leaving 24 bases between. This CDR3 has 17 residues. Germline V CDR1 and CDR2: SQVTM, ANQGSEA.

The starting material was whole blood, obtained in connection with sensitization to the hapten diphenylcyclopropenone (DPC). The clonotype was recovered from a woman aged 50 to 60 with alopecia areata. Some clones in this sample may be carry-over from other donors' samples. The rearrangement joins TRBV29-1 to TRBJ2-6; TRBD2 is a possible D gene (6 bases). Here the CDR3 reads CSVLAGLGSQEANVLTF. The CDR3 DNA is TGCAGCGTATTGGCGGGACTTGGATCCCAGGAGGCCAACGTCCTGACTTTC.